This T cell receptor beta chain was captured in a study of CD8 T cells in Susac syndrome. Germline V lookup: CDR1 LNHDA, CDR2 SQIVND (reference sequence). CDR3 length equals 15 residues. With 5 bases clipped from V and 6 bases from J, the junction kept 6 bases outside the gene matches. This clonotype has a single count. With random hexamers, roughly 0.45 to 1 ug RNA was reverse transcribed. TCRdb re-called the immunoSEQ multiplex PCR reads with MiXCR, one entry per CDR3 protein. The sample shows 100,000 or so distinct CDR3 sequences, around 90% of them seen only once. The V and J genes are TRBV19 and TRBJ2-2, with 10 bases that match TRBD1. The sample consisted of CD8+ T cells from PBMCs. The origin of this receptor is a human donor in good health. The CDR3 spells CASSPGTGVPGELFF. The CDR3 region has the DNA TGTGCCAGTAGTCCCGGGACAGGGGTTCCCGGGGAGCTGTTTTTT.